This TCR beta chain is drawn from a study of T-cell memory formation after mild COVID-19. Across the study: For the most part, TCR clusters were specific to one donor.

This CDR3 spans 16 amino acids. After removal of 6 bases from V and 5 bases from J, the junction contained 10 bases not matched to a gene. This clonotype was observed a handful of times. Its antigen is unknown. Study-wide results and limits: For second-wave clones that peaked at day 37, SARS-CoV-2 specificity went unverified. Memory sampled before infection contained some responding clones, suggesting cross-reactive memory joined.

5'RACE primed at constant segments yielded TCR alpha and TCR beta cDNA libraries bearing sample barcodes and UMIs. TCRdb independently ran MiXCR on the 5' RACE reads; one entry per CDR3 protein. The sample has under 400,000 distinct CDR3 sequences, around 20% seen once. Sample: PBMCs or a T cell subset sorted from them (not recorded which). The chain combines TRBV12-3 or TRBV12-4 with TRBJ2-3; the match to TRBD2 covers 11 bases. This receptor was identified in an adult woman who had mild COVID-19 (a few samples of this study predate the infection). Cell type and time point are not known. CDR3 residues: CASRPVAGGLGDTQYF. The CDR3 nucleotides are TGTGCCAGCAGGCCCGTAGCGGGGGGGCTAGGAGATACGCAGTATTTT.